This T cell receptor beta chain originates from a study of OX40 agonist ivuxolimab in advanced cancers. Comments on this clone: Its antigen is not known.

Autoimmune disease history or systemic immunosuppression meant exclusion. CDR3 length: 14 residues. Germline CDR1 SGHTA, CDR2 FQGNSA. The trim removed 7 bases at V and 2 bases at J, leaving 3 bases unmatched. Study-wide findings and caveats: By week 6 at 0.1 to 3.0 mg/kg, blood CD4+ and CD8+ T cells had expanded clonally. CD8+ T cells averaged more expanded clones than CD4+. Partial responders at 0.1-3.0 mg/kg showed near-lowest clonal expansion.

The data were produced by immunoSEQ multiplex PCR, yet TCRdb's version contains in-frame clones alone and is incomplete. The table records about 38,000 clones, over 80% of them present only once. This TCR derives from an adult with an advanced solid tumor such as melanoma, head and neck, liver or kidney cancer. The sequencing here drew on CD4+ or CD8+ T cells sorted from blood, taken in a trial of the OX40 agonist ivuxolimab. This chain connects TRBV7-2 to TRBJ2-3; 10 bases are shared with TRBD2. CDR3 protein: CASKAGGITDTQYF. CDR3 DNA sequence: TGTGCCAGCAAAGCGGGGGGGATCACAGATACGCAGTATTTT.